These 23 T cell receptor beta chains were sequenced from one sample in a study of metastatic and nonmetastatic thyroid tumors. TCRdb re-analyzed the PCR reads through MiXCR. Seen here are more than 25,000 clones, about a tenth observed once, and the top ten hold about a sixth. The entire patient cohort was treatment-naive prior to thyroid surgery. Material for sequencing was blood. These receptors were taken from a female donor with papillary thyroid cancer or a benign thyroid nodule (not recorded which). Some clones in this sample may be carry-over from other donors' samples.

This clone appeared many times. V is TRBV6-1 and J is TRBJ2-6; D tentatively fits TRBD1 or TRBD2 (6 bases each). The CDR3 has 14 residues. The V and J ends lost 8 bases and 4 bases respectively, with 12 bases between them. Germline lookup yields CDR1 MNHNS and CDR2 SASEGT. In nucleotides, the CDR3 is TGTGCCAGCTCTAGGGGGGCGGGGGCCAACGTCCTGACTTTC. Protein: CASSRGAGANVLTF.

This clone was recorded at least ten times. The V and J genes are TRBV9 and TRBJ1-2; 8 positions agree with TRBD1. CDR3 length: 18 residues. The trim removed 0 bases at V and 2 bases at J, leaving 12 bases unmatched. Looked up from germline, CDR1 is SGDLS and CDR2 is YYNGEE. CDR3 protein: CASSVAEDRDPINYGYTF. CDR3 in DNA: TGTGCCAGCAGCGTAGCTGAGGACAGGGATCCCATAAACTATGGCTACACCTTC.

Relative to its sample, this clone is medium-sized. This chain links TRBV6-2 or TRBV6-3 with TRBJ1-2, with a possible D match to TRBD1 (5 bases). The V end lost 4 bases, the J end lost 8 bases, and 23 bases lay between the germline ends. CDR1 MNHEY and CDR2 SVGEGT come from the germline V gene. The CDR3 is 16 residues long. The CDR3 DNA follows: TGTGCCAGCAGTTCTCCTGCTTTGGCAGGGACGGGCGGCTACACCTTC. Encoded protein: CASSSPALAGTGGYTF.

The sample holds many counts of this clone. The J gene is TRBJ2-1, the V gene TRBV7-2; no clear D. V lost 5 bases to trimming and J lost 4 bases, with 15 bases between them. From germline, CDR1 is SGHTA and CDR2 FQGNSA. The CDR3 is made up of 15 amino acids. CDR3 nucleotides: TGTGCCAGCAGCCCCCCCGCCGCAGGATACAATGAGCAGTTCTTC. Protein sequence: CASSPPAAGYNEQFF.

There are many counts of this clone. The junction departs from the called germline gene at one end, perhaps through a read error. The chain has TRBV7-7 and TRBJ2-7, with unresolved D. The CDR3 consists of 15 residues. CDR1 is SSHAT, CDR2 FNYEAQ, per germline (reference sequence). CDR3 DNA: TGTGCTAGCAGCTTAGGGTCCGGTCCTTCCTACGAGCAGTACTTC. Translation gives CASSLGSGPSYEQYF.

This clone came up many times. This rearrangement joins TRBV19 to TRBJ1-5; weak D call: TRBD1 (5 bases). Deletions cut 8 bases from V and 7 bases from J, with 21 bases between. There are 15 residues in the CDR3. Germline CDR1 is LNHDA and CDR2 is SQIVND (reference sequence). The CDR3 spells CASQPLPQGYQPQHF. CDR3 nucleotides: TGTGCCAGTCAACCCCTACCCCAGGGTTACCAGCCCCAGCATTTT.

This clone was seen at least ten times. The chain couples TRBV12-3 or TRBV12-4 to TRBJ2-7, with a tentative D call TRBD2 (7 bases). The CDR3 covers 13 residues. V lost 3 bases and J 7 bases, leaving 13 bases between the germline ends. CDR3 residues: CASSLRGGGEQYF. DNA for the CDR3: TGTGCCAGCAGTTTGAGGGGGGGCGGTGAGCAGTACTTC.

There are many counts of this clone. The chain recombines TRBV6-1 with TRBJ2-1, with 8 bases identical to TRBD2. The length of the CDR3 is 16 residues. V was pared by 0 bases and J by 2 bases, with 3 bases of the junction left unmatched. CDR1 is MNHNS and CDR2 is SASEGT in the germline V gene. CDR3 DNA sequence: TGTGCCAGCAGTGAAGCGGGCGGGAGGCCCTACAATGAGCAGTTCTTC. Its protein is CASSEAGGRPYNEQFF.

This clone was found many times. The V call is TRBV2, the J call TRBJ1-6, with D maybe TRBD1 (5 bases). CDR1 SNHLY and CDR2 FYNNEI come from the germline V gene. The germline V and J ends were trimmed by 6 bases and 4 bases, with 13 bases remaining between them. The CDR3 extends over 15 amino acids. The CDR3 DNA follows: TGTGCCAGCAGAGCAGACAGTTTTTATAATTCACCCCTCCACTTT. It translates to CASRADSFYNSPLHF. The full variable domain, its missing parts supplied by reference TRBV2 and TRBJ1-6, is EPEVTQTPSHQVTQMGQEVILRCVPISNHLYFYWYRQILGQKVEFLVSFYNNEISEKSEIFDDQFSVERPDGSNFTLKIRSTKLEDSAMYFCASRADSFYNSPLHFGNGTRLTVT.

In this sample, this clone turned up many times. This chain links TRBV9 with TRBJ1-1; D remains unclear. The germline CDR1 and CDR2 sequences are SGDLS and YYNGEE. V dropped 4 bases and J dropped 4 bases, with 17 bases sitting between them. The CDR3 contains 15 residues. DNA of the CDR3: TGTGCCAGCAGCCCCCGTGGCGGGGTTGGCACTGAAGCTTTCTTT. This encodes CASSPRGGVGTEAFF.

This chain joins TRBV6-1 and TRBJ1-2; tentative D call: TRBD1 (6 bases). The CDR3 contains 15 residues. Trimming stripped 5 bases from V and 2 bases from J, with 15 bases between. Germline CDR1 reads MNHNS; CDR2 reads SASEGT. The CDR3 sequence: CASSPTGAGNYGYTF. For the CDR3, the DNA is TGTGCCAGCAGTCCCACGGGGGCAGGGAACTATGGCTACACCTTC.

This clone showed up many times. Other DNA sequences within the sample encode an identical CDR3. The chain carries TRBV5-6 and TRBJ1-5, with no clear D. The CDR3 is made up of 17 amino acids. CDR1 is SGHDT and CDR2 is YYEEEE in the germline V gene. Trimming took 3 bases from V and 1 from J, leaving 17 bases between them. The CDR3 reads CASSSRGVVESNQPQHF. DNA for the CDR3: TGTGCCAGCAGCTCCCGTGGGGTCGTGGAAAGCAATCAGCCCCAGCATTTT. Full variable domain (missing parts from reference TRBV5-6 and TRBJ1-5): DAGVTQSPTHLIKTRGQQVTLRCSPKSGHDTVSWYQQALGQGPQFIFQYYEEEERQRGNFPDRFSGHQFPNYSSELNVNALLLGDSALYLCASSSRGVVESNQPQHFGDGTRLSIL.

In its sample, this clone was seen many times. V gene TRBV28 combines with J gene TRBJ1-5, with 9 bases aligning to TRBD1. Germline CDR1 MDHEN, CDR2 SYDVKM. J gave up 1 base and V 5 bases, and 9 bases lay outside the gene matches. This CDR3 spans 17 amino acids. In nucleotides, the CDR3 is TGTGCCAGCAGTGGCGGACAGGGGTCGGTCAGCAATCAGCCCCAGCATTTT. Translating gives CASSGGQGSVSNQPQHF. Full variable domain (rest looked up from reference TRBV28 and TRBJ1-5): DVKVTQSSRYLVKRTGEKVFLECVQDMDHENMFWYRQDPGLGLRLIYFSYDVKMKEKGDIPEGYSVSREKKERFSLILESASTNQTSMYLCASSGGQGSVSNQPQHFGDGTRLSIL.

This clone was observed at least ten times. The chain couples TRBV10-3 to TRBJ2-7; 9 nucleotides line up with TRBD1. CDR1 and CDR2 (germline): ENHRY, SYGVKD. V gave up 10 bases and J gave up 3 bases; unmatched junction bases: 4. The CDR3 sequence is 12 residues long. The CDR3 DNA follows: TGTGCCACCTGGGACAGGGACTACGAGCAGTACTTC. Its protein is CATWDRDYEQYF.

In its sample, this clone was seen many times. The CDR3 bases are TGTGCCTGGACCGGACTAGAGCAAGAGACCCAGTACTTC. Translating gives CAWTGLEQETQYF. The chain employs TRBV30 and TRBJ2-5, with 7 bases aligning to TRBD2. In germline, CDR1 is GTSNPN, CDR2 SVGIG (reference sequence). The V and J ends lost 4 bases and 2 bases, in that order; junction bases with no gene match: 4. The CDR3 spans 13 residues.

In its sample, this clone was seen many times. CDR3 in amino acids: CASSQDLNEQFF. The CDR3 DNA sequence: TGCGCCAGCAGCCAAGATCTGAATGAGCAGTTCTTC. This rearrangement joins TRBV4-3 to TRBJ2-1; no clear D gene. Per germline, CDR1 LGHNA and CDR2 YSLEER. CDR3 size: 12 residues. V lost 0 bases to trimming and J lost 7 bases, with 4 bases between them.

This clone was detected many times. The V call is TRBV7-8, the J call TRBJ2-1; maybe TRBD1 (6 bases). Germline lookup yields CDR1 SGHVS and CDR2 FQNEAQ. The CDR3 runs to 15 residues. Deletions cut 1 base from V and 4 bases from J, with 11 bases between. CDR3 sequence (DNA): TGTGCCAGCAGCTTAGGGGCAGGGGTGTACAATGAGCAGTTCTTC. As protein: CASSLGAGVYNEQFF.

This chain joins TRBV19 and TRBJ1-2; D gene ambiguous. Looked up from germline, CDR1 is LNHDA and CDR2 is SQIVND (reference sequence). With 10 bases removed from V and 8 bases from J, the gap between germline ends came to 20 bases. CDR3 length: 13 amino acids. The chain's CDR3 is CATSHLVNGGYTF. The CDR3 coding sequence is TGTGCCACCTCTCACCTGGTAAACGGGGGCTACACCTTC.

This clone has at least ten counts. The chain recombines TRBV6-1 with TRBJ1-4, with D perhaps TRBD1 (6 bases). CDR1 and CDR2 (germline): MNHNS, SASEGT. With 5 bases removed from V and 4 bases from J, the gap between germline ends came to 14 bases. This CDR3 contains 15 residues. The chain's CDR3 is CASSPSGAGNEKLFF. The CDR3 coding sequence is TGTGCCAGCAGTCCTTCGGGGGCGGGTAATGAAAAACTGTTTTTT.

There are many counts of this clone. The chain joins TRBV11-3 to TRBJ1-1, with D hard to call. The V end lost 3 bases, the J end lost 2 bases, and 13 bases lay between the germline ends. Germline assignment: CDR1 SGHNT and CDR2 YENEEA. CDR3 length equals 15 residues. The CDR3 nucleotides read TGTGCCAGCAGCTTCCCGACCGGGTCTAACACTGAAGCTTTCTTT. This encodes CASSFPTGSNTEAFF. The whole variable domain, remainder taken from reference TRBV11-3 and TRBJ1-1, is EAGVVQSPRYKIIEKKQPVAFWCNPISGHNTLYWYLQNLGQGPELLIRYENEEAVDDSQLPKDRFSAERLKGVDSTLKIQPAELGDSAVYLCASSFPTGSNTEAFFGQGTRLTVV.

This clone was detected ten times or more. The rearrangement joins TRBV27 to TRBJ1-1; D gene uncertain. The CDR3 totals 14 residues. With 2 bases removed from V and 4 bases from J, the gap between germline ends came to 11 bases. CDR1 is MNHEY, CDR2 SMNVEV, per germline (reference sequence). The CDR3 here is CASSLTEKGTEAFF. CDR3 bases: TGTGCCAGCAGTTTAACAGAGAAAGGCACTGAAGCTTTCTTT.

This clone appeared many times. The rearrangement joins TRBV4-3 to TRBJ1-3; possibly TRBD1 for D (6 bases). Deletions cut 2 bases from V and 1 base from J, with 15 bases between. CDR1 is LGHNA and CDR2 is YSLEER in the germline V gene. The CDR3 has 17 residues. CDR3 nucleotides: TGCGCCAGCAGCCAAATAGGGGGGACAATGTCTGGAAACACCATATATTTT. Translation: CASSQIGGTMSGNTIYF.

For the CDR3, the DNA is TGTGCCAACAGCGTCCAAGCAAGGGCAGGGGCCGCTATGAACACTGAAGCTTTCTTT. Translation gives CANSVQARAGAAMNTEAFF. The chain combines TRBV21-1 with TRBJ1-1; TRBD1 is the table's D call, not checked against the DNA. TRBV21-1 is a documented pseudogene. The CDR3 has 19 amino acids.